This TCR beta chain was sequenced during a study of blood T cell repertoires in COVID-19. Germline assignment: CDR1 MDHEN and CDR2 SYDVKM. CDR3 length: 16 residues. V trimming: 2 bases; J trimming: 4 bases; junction bases outside the gene matches: 5. The repertoire was sequenced with immunoSEQ multiplex PCR; TCRdb's copy has only in-frame clones and lacks some. The profile covers more than 90,000 clones, with roughly 81% appearing a single time and approximately 1.3% taken by the ten largest. The sequenced sample consisted of peripheral blood. The TCR was taken from a man in his forties with acute or convalescent COVID-19. V usage is TRBV28 and J usage is TRBJ1-5; 10 bases agree with TRBD1. CDR3 DNA: TGTGCCAGCAGTTTACTTTCGGGACAGGGGAATCAGCCCCAGCATTTT. It codes for CASSLLSGQGNQPQHF.